This section outlines one T cell receptor beta chain sequence together with its context. The CDR3 consists of 16 residues. Looked up from germline, CDR1 is MNHEY and CDR2 is SMNVEV (reference sequence). J gave up 4 bases and V 4 bases, and 9 bases lay outside the gene matches. This sample is part of a study of beta chain features in type 1 diabetes. Sequencing targeted expressed TCRB transcripts, as all isolated RNA had been reverse transcribed. The repertoire was sequenced with immunoSEQ multiplex PCR; TCRdb's copy has only in-frame clones and lacks some. This table holds about 410,000 clones, approximately 15% found once. Using CD45RO/CCR7/CD25/CD127/CD95/CD27, CD4+ naive, central memory, regulatory and stem cell-like memory cells were sorted.

Sequencing input: naive CD4+ T cells from blood. The source of this sequence is a young man in good health. The chain has TRBV27 and TRBJ2-1, with 8 bases identical to TRBD1. CDR3 residues: CASSWASGGSYNEQFF. For the CDR3, the DNA is TGTGCCAGCAGTTGGGCCTCAGGGGGCTCTTACAATGAGCAGTTCTTC.